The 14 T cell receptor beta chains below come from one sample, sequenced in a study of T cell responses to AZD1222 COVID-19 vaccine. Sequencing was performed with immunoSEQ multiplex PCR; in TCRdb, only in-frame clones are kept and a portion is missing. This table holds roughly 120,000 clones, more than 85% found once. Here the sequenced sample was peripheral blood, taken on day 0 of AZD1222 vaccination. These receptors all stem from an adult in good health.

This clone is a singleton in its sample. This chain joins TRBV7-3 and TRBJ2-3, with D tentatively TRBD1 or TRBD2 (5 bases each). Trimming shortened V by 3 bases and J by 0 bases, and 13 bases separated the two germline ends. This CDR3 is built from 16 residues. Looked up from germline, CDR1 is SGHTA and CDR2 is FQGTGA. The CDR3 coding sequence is TGTGCCAGCAGCTTTTCGGGACCCTTAAGCACAGATACGCAGTATTTT. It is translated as CASSFSGPLSTDTQYF. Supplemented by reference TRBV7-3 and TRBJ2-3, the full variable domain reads GAGVSQTPSNKVTEKGKYVELRCDPISGHTALYWYRQSLGQGPEFLIYFQGTGAADDSGLPNDRFFAVRPEGSVSTLKIQRTERGDSAVYLCASSFSGPLSTDTQYFGPGTRLTVL.

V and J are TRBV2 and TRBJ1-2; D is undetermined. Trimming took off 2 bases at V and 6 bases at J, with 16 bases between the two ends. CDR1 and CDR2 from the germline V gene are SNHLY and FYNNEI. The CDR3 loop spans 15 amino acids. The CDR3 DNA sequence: TGTGCCAGCAGTGAATATCCAGGCCAGAGAAATGGCTACACCTTC. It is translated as CASSEYPGQRNGYTF.

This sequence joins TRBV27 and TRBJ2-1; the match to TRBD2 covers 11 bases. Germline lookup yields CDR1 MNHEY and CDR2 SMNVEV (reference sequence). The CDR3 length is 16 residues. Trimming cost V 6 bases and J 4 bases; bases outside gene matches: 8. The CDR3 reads CASRSVGLAVYNEQFF. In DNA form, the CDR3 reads TGTGCCAGCAGATCCGTGGGACTAGCGGTTTACAATGAGCAGTTCTTC.

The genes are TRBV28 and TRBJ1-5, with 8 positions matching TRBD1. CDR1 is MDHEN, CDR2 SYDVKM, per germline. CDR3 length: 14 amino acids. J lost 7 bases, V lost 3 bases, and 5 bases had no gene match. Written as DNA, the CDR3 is TGTGCCAGCAGTTTTGGACAGGGCGTCCAGCCCCAGCATTTT. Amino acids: CASSFGQGVQPQHF.

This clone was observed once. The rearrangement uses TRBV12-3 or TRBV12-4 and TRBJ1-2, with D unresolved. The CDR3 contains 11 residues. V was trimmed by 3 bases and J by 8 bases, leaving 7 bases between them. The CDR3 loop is CASSFSHGYTF. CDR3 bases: TGTGCCAGCAGTTTTTCCCACGGCTACACCTTC.

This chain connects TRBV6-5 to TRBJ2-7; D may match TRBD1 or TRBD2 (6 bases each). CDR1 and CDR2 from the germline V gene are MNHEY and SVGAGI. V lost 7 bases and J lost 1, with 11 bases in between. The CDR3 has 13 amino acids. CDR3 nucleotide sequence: TGTGCCAGCATTCGGGGGCGGTCCTACGAGCAGTACTTC. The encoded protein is CASIRGRSYEQYF.

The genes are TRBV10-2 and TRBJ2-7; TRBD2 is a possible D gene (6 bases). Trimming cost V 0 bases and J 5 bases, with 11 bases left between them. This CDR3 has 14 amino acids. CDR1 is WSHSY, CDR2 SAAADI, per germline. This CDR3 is CASSESGGSHEQYF. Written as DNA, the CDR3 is TGCGCCAGCAGTGAGTCTGGGGGGTCCCACGAGCAGTACTTC.

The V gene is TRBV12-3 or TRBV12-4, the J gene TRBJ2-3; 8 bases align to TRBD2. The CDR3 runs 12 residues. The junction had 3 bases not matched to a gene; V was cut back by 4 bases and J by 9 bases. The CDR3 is CASSSTSATQYF. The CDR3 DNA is TGTGCCAGCAGTTCGACTAGCGCCACGCAGTATTTT.

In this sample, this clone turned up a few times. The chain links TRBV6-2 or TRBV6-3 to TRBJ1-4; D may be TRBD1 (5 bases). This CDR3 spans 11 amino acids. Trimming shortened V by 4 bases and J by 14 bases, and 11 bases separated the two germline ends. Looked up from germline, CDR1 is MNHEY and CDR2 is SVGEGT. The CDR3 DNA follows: TGTGCCAGCAGTTCCTGGGGGTGGCTGTTTTTT. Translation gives CASSSWGWLFF.

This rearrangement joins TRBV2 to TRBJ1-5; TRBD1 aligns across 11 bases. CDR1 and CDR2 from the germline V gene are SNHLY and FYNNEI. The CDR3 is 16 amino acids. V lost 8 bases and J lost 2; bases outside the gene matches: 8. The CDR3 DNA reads TGTGCCAGCCGCGTGGACAGGGGGCAGGGCAATCAGCCCCAGCATTTT. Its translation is CASRVDRGQGNQPQHF.

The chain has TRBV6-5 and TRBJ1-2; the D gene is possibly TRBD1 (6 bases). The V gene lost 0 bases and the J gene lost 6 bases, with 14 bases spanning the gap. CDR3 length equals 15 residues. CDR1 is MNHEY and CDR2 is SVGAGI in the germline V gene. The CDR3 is CASSYSTGGVDGYTF. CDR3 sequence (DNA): TGTGCCAGCAGTTACTCGACAGGTGGCGTCGATGGCTACACCTTC.

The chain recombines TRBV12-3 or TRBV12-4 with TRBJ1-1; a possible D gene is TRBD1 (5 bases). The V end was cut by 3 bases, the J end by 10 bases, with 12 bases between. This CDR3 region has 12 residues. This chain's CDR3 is CASSFTGVRAFF. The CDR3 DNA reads TGTGCCAGCAGTTTCACGGGGGTTCGAGCTTTCTTT.

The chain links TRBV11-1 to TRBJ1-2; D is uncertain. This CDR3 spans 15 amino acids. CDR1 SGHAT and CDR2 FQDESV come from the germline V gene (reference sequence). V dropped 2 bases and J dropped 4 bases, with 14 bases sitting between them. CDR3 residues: CASSLSSTGIYGYTF. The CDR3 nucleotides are TGTGCCAGCAGCTTAAGTTCAACGGGGATCTATGGCTACACCTTC.

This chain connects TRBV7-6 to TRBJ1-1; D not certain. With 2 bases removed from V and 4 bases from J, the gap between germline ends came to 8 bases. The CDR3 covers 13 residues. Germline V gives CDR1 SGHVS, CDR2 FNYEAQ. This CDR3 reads CASSLSVGTEAFF. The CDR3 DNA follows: TGTGCCAGCAGCTTAAGCGTGGGCACTGAAGCTTTCTTT.